This is a list of T cell receptor beta chains from one sample in a study of cytomegalovirus exposure and HLA in healthy donors. The assay was immunoSEQ multiplex PCR, and TCRdb's table has in-frame clones only and misses some. This table holds some 85,000 clones, approximately 96% found once. Sequenced: PBMCs. These receptors were obtained from a woman under 30 in good health and CMV-seronegative. Each CDR3 is given with its conserved first and last residue. D genes are given only for firm matches. Not all rows give a size; the values are once, few, many and, for expanded clones, a class.

D gene	V gene	clone size	J gene	CDR3 DNA	CDR3 protein
TRBD1	TRBV19	.	TRBJ1-1	TGTGCCAGTAGTCCACCGGACAGGGGGACTGAAGCTTTCTTT	CASSPPDRGTEAFF
.	TRBV7-9	.	TRBJ1-6	TGTGCCAGCAGCCAATACGAGGGTTCACCCCTCCACTTT	CASSQYEGSPLHF
.	TRBV28	.	TRBJ1-3	TGTGCCAGCAGTCCCCGCGGGCAGGACTCTGGAAACACCATATATTTT	CASSPRGQDSGNTIYF
TRBD1	TRBV30	.	TRBJ1-2	TGTGCCTGGGGACAGGGGGCCCTTGGCTCTGGCTACACCTTC	CAWGQGALGSGYTF
TRBD1	TRBV2	.	TRBJ2-2	TGTGCCAGCAGGATGGGGACAGAGACCGGGGAGCTGTTTTTT	CASRMGTETGELFF
.	TRBV27	.	TRBJ2-1	TGTGCCAGCAGTTTGGTGGCTAGTCATGCGATCCGGCAGTTCTTC	CASSLVASHAIRQFF
TRBD2	TRBV19	.	TRBJ2-7	TGTGCCAGTAGTATGCGGGGGGGAGTCCACGAGCAGTACTTC	CASSMRGGVHEQYF
TRBD2	TRBV19	.	TRBJ2-4	TGTGCCAGTAGTTTTTCACCGGGACTAGCGGTGAAAAACATTCAGTACTTC	CASSFSPGLAVKNIQYF
.	TRBV18	.	TRBJ2-1	TGTGCCAGCTCACACCGGGAACGGCAGTTCTTC	CASSHRERQFF
.	TRBV6-5	.	TRBJ2-3	TGTGCCAGCAGGAGACGGGGAGATACGCAGTATTTT	CASRRRGDTQYF
TRBD1	TRBV4-2	once	TRBJ2-1	TGTGCCAGCAGCCAAGCGGACAGGGGGAAGAGGAATGAGCAGTTCTTC	CASSQADRGKRNEQFF
.	TRBV2	.	TRBJ2-2	TGTGCCAGCAGTGAAGCCGAGGGAAACCTAGCGCTTGGGGAGCTGTTTTTT	CASSEAEGNLALGELFF